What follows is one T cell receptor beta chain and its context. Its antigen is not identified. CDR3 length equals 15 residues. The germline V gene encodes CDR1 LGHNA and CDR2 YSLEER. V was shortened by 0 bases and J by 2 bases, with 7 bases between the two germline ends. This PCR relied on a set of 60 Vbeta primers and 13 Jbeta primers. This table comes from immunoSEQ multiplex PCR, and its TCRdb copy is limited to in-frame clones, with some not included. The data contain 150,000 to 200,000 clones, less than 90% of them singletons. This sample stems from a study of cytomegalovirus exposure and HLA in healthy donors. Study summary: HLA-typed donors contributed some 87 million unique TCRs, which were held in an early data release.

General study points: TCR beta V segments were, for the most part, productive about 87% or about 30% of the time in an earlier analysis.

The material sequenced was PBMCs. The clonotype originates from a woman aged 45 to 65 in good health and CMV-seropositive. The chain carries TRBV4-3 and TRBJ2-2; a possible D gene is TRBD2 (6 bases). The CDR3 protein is CASSQDGTNTGELFF. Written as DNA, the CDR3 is TGCGCCAGCAGCCAAGACGGGACTAACACCGGGGAGCTGTTTTTT.